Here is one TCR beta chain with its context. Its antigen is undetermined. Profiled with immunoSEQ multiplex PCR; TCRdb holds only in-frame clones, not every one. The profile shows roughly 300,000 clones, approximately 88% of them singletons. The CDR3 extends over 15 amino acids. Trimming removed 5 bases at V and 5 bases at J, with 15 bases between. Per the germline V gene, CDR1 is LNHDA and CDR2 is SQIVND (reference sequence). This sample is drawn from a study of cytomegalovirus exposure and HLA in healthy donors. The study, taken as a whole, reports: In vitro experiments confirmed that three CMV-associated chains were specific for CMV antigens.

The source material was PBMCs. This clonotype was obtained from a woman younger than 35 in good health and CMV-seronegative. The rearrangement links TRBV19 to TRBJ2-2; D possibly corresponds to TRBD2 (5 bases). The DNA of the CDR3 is TGTGCCAGTAGTCCGACTCAGCGGAGGACCGGGGAGCTGTTTTTT. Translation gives CASSPTQRRTGELFF. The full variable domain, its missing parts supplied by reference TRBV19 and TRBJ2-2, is DGGITQSPKYLFRKEGQNVTLSCEQNLNHDAMYWYRQDPGQGLRLIYYSQIVNDFQKGDIAEGYSVSREKKESFPLTVTSAQKNPTAFYLCASSPTQRRTGELFFGEGSRLTVL.